This TCR beta chain is from a study of blood T cell repertoires in COVID-19. TCRdb's table, derived via immunoSEQ multiplex PCR, lists solely in-frame clones and lacks some. The sample records around 150,000 clones, 90% to 95% being singletons. V gave up 0 bases and J gave up 7 bases; unmatched junction bases: 0. Looked up from germline, CDR1 is MNHEY and CDR2 is SMNVEV (reference sequence). CDR3 length equals 13 residues. The TCR sequence derives from a woman aged 50 to 60 with acute or convalescent COVID-19. J is TRBJ2-1 and V is TRBV27; 7 bases agree with TRBD2. The sequenced material came from peripheral blood. The CDR3 DNA sequence: TGTGCCAGCAGTTTATCGCGGGGGAATGAGCAGTTCTTC. Its protein is CASSLSRGNEQFF.